This entry lists 7 T cell receptor beta chains sequenced from one sample in a study of blood T cell repertoires in COVID-19. Produced via immunoSEQ multiplex PCR; TCRdb's table is partial and in-frame only. The profile shows about 260,000 clones, about 81% of them singletons. The sequencing sample was made of PBMCs or T cells enriched from blood (not recorded which). Every receptor here comes from a young man with acute COVID-19.

The chain combines TRBV5-4 with TRBJ2-1; tentative D call: TRBD2 (6 bases). The CDR3 totals 13 residues. V was trimmed by 4 bases and J by 7 bases, leaving 12 bases between them. CDR1 is SGHNT, CDR2 YYREEE, per germline (reference sequence). The CDR3 sequence: CASSPGVVNEQFF. In DNA, the CDR3 is TGTGCCAGCAGCCCGGGGGTGGTGAATGAGCAGTTCTTC.

V usage is TRBV12-1 and J usage is TRBJ1-1. TRBV12-1 is a documented pseudogene. This CDR3 comprises 13 residues. The CDR3 DNA follows: TGTGCCAGCAGGGGGGGGGTTTGCGGCGAAGCTTTCTTT. Protein sequence: CASRGGVCGEAFF.

The chain recombines TRBV5-1 with TRBJ1-1; 9 bases agree with TRBD1. The germline V gene has CDR1 SGHRS and CDR2 YFSETQ. The J segment lost 6 bases and the V segment lost 4 bases, leaving 4 bases of the junction unmatched. This CDR3 has 13 residues. The CDR3 sequence is CASSGDRVSEAFF. Written as DNA, the CDR3 is TGCGCCAGCAGCGGGGACAGGGTTTCTGAAGCTTTCTTT. Supplemented by reference TRBV5-1 and TRBJ1-1, the full variable domain reads KAGVTQTPRYLIKTRGQQVTLSCSPISGHRSVSWYQQTPGQGLQFLFEYFSETQRNKGNFPGRFSGRQFSNSRSEMNVSTLELGDSALYLCASSGDRVSEAFFGQGTRLTVV.

This clone was seen just once. The chain uses TRBV7-9 and TRBJ1-3; no clear D. CDR1 is SEHNR and CDR2 is FQNEAQ in the germline V gene (reference sequence). CDR3 length: 17 amino acids. Trimming removed 2 bases at V and 0 bases at J, with 14 bases between. The CDR3 DNA sequence: TGTGCCAGCAGCTTAAGGTCGAGAACAGCCTCTGGAAACACCATATATTTT. It encodes CASSLRSRTASGNTIYF.

For this clone: Other DNA variants within this sample encode the same CDR3. V and J are TRBV7-3 and TRBJ2-3; tentative D call: TRBD2 (5 bases). The CDR3 is made up of 14 amino acids. The germline V gene has CDR1 SGHTA and CDR2 FQGTGA. With 2 bases removed from V and 1 base from J, the gap between germline ends came to 7 bases. CDR3 sequence reads: CASSLGGRTDTQYF. Here the CDR3 DNA reads TGTGCCAGCAGCTTAGGAGGTCGCACAGATACGCAGTATTTT.

The rearrangement joins TRBV7-9 to TRBJ2-1, with 11 nucleotides matching TRBD2. Trimming removed 5 bases from V and 4 bases from J; junction bases left unmatched: 10. The CDR3 has 17 residues. Germline lookup yields CDR1 SEHNR and CDR2 FQNEAQ (reference sequence). The CDR3 reads CASSTGTSGTIYNEQFF. CDR3 coding DNA: TGTGCCAGCAGCACGGGGACTAGCGGTACCATTTACAATGAGCAGTTCTTC. Together with reference TRBV7-9 and TRBJ2-1, the CDR3 gives the full variable domain: DTGVSQNPRHKITKRGQNVTFRCDPISEHNRLYWYRQTLGQGPEFLTYFQNEAQLEKSRLLSDRFSAERPKGSFSTLEIQRTEQGDSAMYLCASSTGTSGTIYNEQFFGPGTRLTVL.

The V gene is TRBV9, the J gene TRBJ1-4; D perhaps matches TRBD1 (6 bases). This CDR3 has 15 amino acids. Germline-derived CDR1 and CDR2 are SGDLS and YYNGEE. Trimming took 4 bases from V and 8 from J, leaving 18 bases between them. The CDR3 coding sequence is TGTGCCAGCAGCCCGAGCGGACAGACCGGGGAAAAACTGTTTTTT. Its protein is CASSPSGQTGEKLFF.